The 17 T cell receptor beta chains given below trace back to one sample, sequenced in a study of shared clonotypes between healthy human individuals. The protocol was immunoSEQ multiplex PCR, while the TCRdb copy is restricted to in-frame clones and leaves out a portion. The data contain around 500,000 clones, 65% to 80% of them seen just once; the ten biggest clones take up about 12%. Sequencing was done on a sample of PBMCs. The receptors come from a woman in her 40s in good health. Some clones in this sample may be carry-over from other donors' samples.

Comments on this clone: Additional DNA sequences in this sample encode the identical CDR3. The rearrangement links TRBV28 to TRBJ2-3; 8 bases agree with TRBD1. From germline, CDR1 is MDHEN and CDR2 SYDVKM. This CDR3 has 15 residues. Losses at the gene ends were 6 bases for V and 4 bases for J; bases not matched to a gene: 9. Written as DNA, the CDR3 is TGTGCCAGCAGCTTACTACACAGGGGGGCAGATACGCAGTATTTT. It codes for CASSLLHRGADTQYF.

Here the CDR3 DNA reads TGTGCCAGTAGTATACCCGGGACAGGGAAAGAGACCCAGTACTTC. Translation: CASSIPGTGKETQYF. The chain employs TRBV19 and TRBJ2-5, with TRBD1 matching 9 bases. This CDR3 spans 15 amino acids. Per germline, CDR1 LNHDA and CDR2 SQIVND (reference sequence). V lost 2 bases to trimming and J lost 3 bases; unmatched junction nucleotides: 4.

The J gene is TRBJ1-2, the V gene TRBV2; the match to TRBD1 covers 7 bases. The germline gives CDR1 SNHLY, CDR2 FYNNEI. J was trimmed by 2 bases and V by 8 bases; bases with no gene match: 11. The CDR3 sequence is 15 residues long. Here the CDR3 DNA reads TGTGCCAGCGAGGAGAATGCGGGACAGAACTATGGCTACACCTTC. As protein: CASEENAGQNYGYTF.

V gene TRBV5-6 combines with J gene TRBJ2-1, with D hard to call. Germline-derived CDR1 and CDR2 are SGHDT and YYEEEE. There are 10 residues in the CDR3. With 3 bases removed from V and 15 bases from J, the gap between germline ends came to 10 bases. CDR3 amino acids: CASSSDGAFF. The DNA of the CDR3 is TGTGCCAGCAGCTCGGATGGAGCGTTCTTC.

DNA for the CDR3: TGTGCCAGCGGGAGCGGCGGGGGGAATGAGCAGTTCTTC. This encodes CASGSGGGNEQFF. The chain couples TRBV6-4 to TRBJ2-1, with TRBD2 matching over 8 bases. This CDR3 contains 13 residues. Germline values: CDR1 MRHNA, CDR2 SNTAGT. Trimming cost V 8 bases and J 7 bases; bases outside gene matches: 7.

This chain links TRBV5-1 with TRBJ2-2; 9 nucleotides match TRBD2. Germline loops: CDR1 SGHRS, CDR2 YFSETQ. V gave up 0 bases and J gave up 5 bases; unmatched junction bases: 5. The CDR3 has 16 residues. The chain's CDR3 is CASSLAQGLATGELFF. For the CDR3, the DNA is TGCGCCAGCAGCTTGGCCCAGGGACTAGCTACCGGGGAGCTGTTTTTT. The full variable domain, with the rest looked up from reference TRBV5-1 and TRBJ2-2, is KAGVTQTPRYLIKTRGQQVTLSCSPISGHRSVSWYQQTPGQGLQFLFEYFSETQRNKGNFPGRFSGRQFSNSRSEMNVSTLELGDSALYLCASSLAQGLATGELFFGEGSRLTVL.

V is TRBV19 and J is TRBJ2-1; D is perhaps TRBD1 (6 bases). Germline CDR1 LNHDA, CDR2 SQIVND (reference sequence). The CDR3 consists of 15 residues. Trimming pared 5 bases from V and 5 bases from J, leaving 16 bases between. CDR3 residues: CASSLAGANNNEQFF. For the CDR3, the DNA is TGTGCCAGTAGTCTGGCAGGGGCGAACAACAATGAGCAGTTCTTC. The full variable domain, in which reference TRBV19 and TRBJ2-1 provide the parts outside the CDR3, is DGGITQSPKYLFRKEGQNVTLSCEQNLNHDAMYWYRQDPGQGLRLIYYSQIVNDFQKGDIAEGYSVSREKKESFPLTVTSAQKNPTAFYLCASSLAGANNNEQFFGPGTRLTVL.

The gene calls are TRBV27 and TRBJ2-6; no clear D. V lost 6 bases and J lost 0, with 9 bases in between. Germline V gene sequence: CDR1 MNHEY, CDR2 SMNVEV (reference sequence). CDR3 length: 15 amino acids. The CDR3 region has the DNA TGTGCCAGCAGAGGTATAAGCTCTGGGGCCAACGTCCTGACTTTC. Its protein product is CASRGISSGANVLTF.

This chain connects TRBV9 to TRBJ2-3; 9 positions match TRBD1. J was trimmed by 0 bases and V by 4 bases; bases with no gene match: 6. The germline V gene encodes CDR1 SGDLS and CDR2 YYNGEE. The CDR3 loop spans 16 amino acids. Written as DNA, the CDR3 is TGTGCCAGCAGCCCTCGACAGGGGGTAAGCACAGATACGCAGTATTTT. The encoded protein is CASSPRQGVSTDTQYF.

The chain is built from TRBV27 and TRBJ1-1; 9 bases are shared with TRBD1. Germline loops: CDR1 MNHEY, CDR2 SMNVEV (reference sequence). Trimming at V came to 4 bases and at J to 1 base, leaving 1 base not matched to a gene. The CDR3 spans 14 residues. CDR3 coding DNA: TGTGCCAGCAGTTACAGGGGGCAGAACACTGAAGCTTTCTTT. It is translated as CASSYRGQNTEAFF.

This chain joins TRBV6-6 and TRBJ1-4; D call uncertain. V dropped 6 bases and J dropped 2 bases, with 16 bases sitting between them. Looked up from germline, CDR1 is MNHNY and CDR2 is SVGAGI (reference sequence). The CDR3 consists of 16 residues. The CDR3 region has the DNA TGTGCCAGCAGCCACGCGGGGTATGCGACTAATGAAAAACTGTTTTTT. Translating it yields CASSHAGYATNEKLFF.

This chain links TRBV28 with TRBJ1-1; D is unclear. Trimming stripped 6 bases from V and 11 bases from J, with 16 bases between. The germline CDR1 and CDR2 sequences are MDHEN and SYDVKM. CDR3 length equals 12 residues. CDR3 DNA: TGTGCCAGCAGCTTTGGGAGGCTGGGGGCTTTCTTT. Its translation is CASSFGRLGAFF.

The chain combines TRBV4-2 with TRBJ1-2; unclear D gene. This CDR3 has 14 amino acids. Germline-derived CDR1 and CDR2 are LGHNA and YNFKEQ. V was pared by 1 base and J by 6 bases, with 12 bases between. CDR3 coding DNA: TGTGCCAGCAGCCAAGGGGGAGGTGAGAATGGCTACACCTTC. Its protein product is CASSQGGGENGYTF.

V and J are TRBV6-1 and TRBJ2-1; D unclear. Per germline, CDR1 MNHNS and CDR2 SASEGT. Trimming stripped 0 bases from V and 5 bases from J, with 20 bases between. There are 18 residues in the CDR3. The CDR3 nucleotides read TGTGCCAGCAGTGAAGCGCTTCCGACCCCTTCTAATCACAATGAGCAGTTCTTC. Translated: CASSEALPTPSNHNEQFF.

V is TRBV5-1 and J is TRBJ2-5; 10 bases fit TRBD2. The CDR3 covers 17 residues. Unmatched junction bases numbered 13, after V lost 3 bases and J lost 5 bases. CDR1 and CDR2 from the germline V gene are SGHRS and YFSETQ. In nucleotides, the CDR3 is TGCGCCAGCAGCTCCGGTATAGCGGGAGGTTATGGTGAGACCCAGTACTTC. Amino acids: CASSSGIAGGYGETQYF. The full variable domain, in which reference TRBV5-1 and TRBJ2-5 provide the parts outside the CDR3, is KAGVTQTPRYLIKTRGQQVTLSCSPISGHRSVSWYQQTPGQGLQFLFEYFSETQRNKGNFPGRFSGRQFSNSRSEMNVSTLELGDSALYLCASSSGIAGGYGETQYFGPGTRLLVL.

This clone has just a few counts. This rearrangement joins TRBV7-3 to TRBJ1-1, with unresolved D. Germline V lookup: CDR1 SGHTA, CDR2 FQGTGA. Trimming removed 4 bases from V and 5 bases from J, with 11 bases in between. The CDR3 loop spans 13 amino acids. The CDR3 reads CASSSAPGTEAFF. Written as DNA, the CDR3 is TGTGCCAGCAGCTCAGCCCCTGGGACTGAAGCTTTCTTT. The complete variable domain, with remaining parts taken from reference TRBV7-3 and TRBJ1-1, reads GAGVSQTPSNKVTEKGKYVELRCDPISGHTALYWYRQSLGQGPEFLIYFQGTGAADDSGLPNDRFFAVRPEGSVSTLKIQRTERGDSAVYLCASSSAPGTEAFFGQGTRLTVV.

V is TRBV27 and J is TRBJ2-1; TRBD2 aligns across 7 bases. The CDR3 contains 16 residues. Germline CDR1 is MNHEY and CDR2 is SMNVEV (reference sequence). Trimming removed 3 bases from V and 7 bases from J; junction bases left unmatched: 12. The CDR3 DNA reads TGTGCCAGCAGTTTTGCATCGCGGGAGTGGGCTAATGAGCAGTTCTTC. Translated, it gives CASSFASREWANEQFF.